This T cell receptor (beta chain) was identified during a study of blood T cell repertoires in COVID-19 (dated by TCRdb to 2020 to 2022). Broadly, across the study: The collaborator samples originated in the United States, Italy and Spain and spanned the acute and convalescent phases of COVID-19. The prospective study material was composed of cDNA or gDNA derived from T cells, B-cell-depleted T cells, or PBMCs. Deeply sampled blood TCRbeta repertoires from subjects exposed to, actively infected with, or recovered from COVID-19 were included in the dataset. The repertoires were released in a freely available public database intended as a resource for research on the immune response to SARS-CoV-2. The samples were drawn from two sources: the first 160 participants of the ongoing ImmuneRACE study, and fewer than 1,500 subjects contributed by 6 global collaborators. The sample metadata nearly always contained a de-identified subject ID, COVID-19 status, age in years and sex. Where available, HLA class I and class II types were taken from metadata supplied by the sample provider and were not determined by assay-based typing. The investigation overall reported the following: The amount of clinical and demographic metadata varied by source and participant and was provided uncurated.

CDR1 MDHEN and CDR2 SYDVKM are derived from the germline V gene. The CDR3, from cysteine to phenylalanine, totals 16 residues. Just the 48-base CDR3 DNA is kept, in frame starting at base 1. The junction shows trimming of 7 bases on V and 3 bases on J, and the gene matches do not reach 10 bases of it. Participants in the prospective study were aged 18 to 89 years, lived in 20 to 30 United States geographic areas, and enrolled through a virtual design. In the prospective study, cohorts were assigned on the basis of participant-reported clinical history obtained from a screening survey and a study questionnaire. For ImmuneRACE Cohort 3, a participant was defined as recovered based on two consecutive negative NP/OP PCR tests, clearance by a healthcare professional, or resolution of symptoms. In the prospective study, mobile phlebotomists collected whole blood, serum and a nasopharyngeal or oropharyngeal swab from each participant. Additional blood draws and questionnaires over an approximately 2-month period could optionally be provided by prospective study participants. Prospective study blood samples were shipped either frozen or at room temperature before DNA extraction.

As to this clone: Its antigen is unknown. The input lacks base qualities; no much larger clone sits a single base away.

TCRbeta CDR3 regions were amplified from genomic DNA using the immunoSEQ Assay, a bias-controlled multiplex PCR. The paper's processing steps were these. The number of nucleated cells in each sample was estimated from the amplification of reference gene primers within the assay. To quantify the absolute abundance of each unique TCRbeta CDR3 rearrangement, sequence reads were collapsed and filtered. For each sample, productive Simpson clonality was calculated by taking the square root of Simpson's diversity index across productive rearrangements. The clones in this table, taken by TCRdb from immuneACCESS, are in-frame only. Not every clone is retained; where verified, under half of the shortfall comes from an unresolved V gene, and the cause of the rest is unknown. The D gene and trimming were derived from the DNA, and the V and J assignments and clone size from that table. This sample comprises fewer than 300,000 clones, approximately 85% of them detected only once. The ten biggest clones cover more than 3.5% of the sample.

This TCR derives from a woman in her thirties who had recovered from COVID-19. Specimen: PBMCs or T cells enriched from blood (not recorded which). The V and J segments used are TRBV28 and TRBJ2-1, with TRBD1 matching 9 junction bases. The nucleotide sequence reads as follows: TGTGCCAGCATCGCGGGACAGGGAACAAACTACAATGAGCAGTTCTTC. Its translation reads: CASIAGQGTNYNEQFF.